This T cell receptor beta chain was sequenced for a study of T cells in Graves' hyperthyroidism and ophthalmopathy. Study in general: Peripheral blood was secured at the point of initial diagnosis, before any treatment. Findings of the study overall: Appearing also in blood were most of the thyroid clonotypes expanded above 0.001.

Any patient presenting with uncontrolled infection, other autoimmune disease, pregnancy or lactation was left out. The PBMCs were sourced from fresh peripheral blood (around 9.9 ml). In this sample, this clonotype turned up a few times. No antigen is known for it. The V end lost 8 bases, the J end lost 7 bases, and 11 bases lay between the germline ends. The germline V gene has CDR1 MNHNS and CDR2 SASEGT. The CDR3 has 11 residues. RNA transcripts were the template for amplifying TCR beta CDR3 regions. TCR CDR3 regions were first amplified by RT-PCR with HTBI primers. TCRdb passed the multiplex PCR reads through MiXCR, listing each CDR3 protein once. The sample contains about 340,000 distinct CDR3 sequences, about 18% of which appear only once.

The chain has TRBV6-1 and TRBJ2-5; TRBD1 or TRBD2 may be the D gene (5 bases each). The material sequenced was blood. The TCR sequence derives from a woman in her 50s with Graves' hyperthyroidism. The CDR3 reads CASGRGPTQYF. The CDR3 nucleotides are TGTGCCAGCGGCCGGGGCCCGACCCAGTACTTC.